The 24 T cell receptor beta chains in this list originate from one sample, sequenced in a study of blood T cell repertoires in COVID-19. Assay used: immunoSEQ multiplex PCR; TCRdb lists only in-frame clones, some missing. This sample has 120,000 to 150,000 clones, with around 81% found just once. The material sequenced was peripheral blood. All receptors come from a woman between 40 and 55 years old with active or convalescent COVID-19.

This clone was picked up one time. V usage is TRBV27 and J usage is TRBJ2-7, with D maybe TRBD2 (5 bases). V was cut by 2 bases and J by 3 bases, with 11 bases left in between. The CDR3 totals 14 residues. Germline loops: CDR1 MNHEY, CDR2 SMNVEV (reference sequence). The CDR3 is CASSLAGLFYEQYF. In DNA, the CDR3 is TGTGCCAGCAGTTTAGCGGGCCTCTTCTACGAGCAGTACTTC.

The V gene is TRBV7-2, the J gene TRBJ1-1; no clear D gene. V was shortened by 0 bases and J by 2 bases, with 10 bases between the two germline ends. Germline values: CDR1 SGHTA, CDR2 FQGNSA. The CDR3 extends over 15 amino acids. CDR3 sequence reads: CASSLASGANTEAFF. The CDR3 bases are TGTGCCAGCAGCTTAGCCTCAGGCGCTAACACTGAAGCTTTCTTT.

The chain carries TRBV5-1 and TRBJ2-1; maybe TRBD2 (5 bases). The germline V gene encodes CDR1 SGHRS and CDR2 YFSETQ. Trimming took 0 bases from V and 0 from J, leaving 13 bases between them. This CDR3 has 17 amino acids. This CDR3 is CASSLGGAESSYNEQFF. In DNA, the CDR3 is TGCGCCAGCAGCTTGGGAGGAGCGGAGAGCTCCTACAATGAGCAGTTCTTC.

In its sample, this clone was seen once. This chain joins TRBV2 and TRBJ1-1, with D perhaps matching TRBD1 (6 bases). Trimming removed 9 bases at V and 0 bases at J, with 20 bases between. Per the germline V gene, CDR1 is SNHLY and CDR2 is FYNNEI. The CDR3 length is 16 residues. CDR3 coding DNA: TGTGCCAGTAAAGTGGACAGTGCCGCCCTGAACACTGAAGCTTTCTTT. Translated, it gives CASKVDSAALNTEAFF.

V is TRBV30 and J is TRBJ1-1; D is undetermined. The CDR3 consists of 12 residues. The germline gives CDR1 GTSNPN, CDR2 SVGIG (reference sequence). V lost 2 bases and J lost 5, with 9 bases in between. The CDR3 nucleotides are TGTGCCTGGAGTACGACATGGACTGAAGCTTTCTTT. Amino acids: CAWSTTWTEAFF.

The chain employs TRBV29-1 and TRBJ1-6; TRBD1 matches 7 bases. This CDR3 is 14 amino acids long. Looked up from germline, CDR1 is SQVTM and CDR2 is ANQGSEA. The V and J ends lost 6 bases and 6 bases, in that order; junction bases with no gene match: 8. CDR3 in DNA: TGCAGCGTCAGGACAGGTCCTATTAATTCACCCCTCCACTTT. This sequence encodes CSVRTGPINSPLHF.

The rearrangement links TRBV2 to TRBJ1-5; D is ambiguous. V lost 6 bases to trimming and J lost 3 bases, with 9 bases between them. The CDR3 sequence is 13 residues long. CDR1 is SNHLY and CDR2 is FYNNEI in the germline V gene. The CDR3 is CASSPSPNQPQHF. The CDR3 DNA reads TGTGCCAGCAGCCCTAGCCCCAATCAGCCCCAGCATTTT.

The chain carries TRBV28 and TRBJ1-5; D is uncertain. Germline V CDR1 and CDR2: MDHEN, SYDVKM. The germline V and J ends were trimmed by 6 bases and 2 bases, with 23 bases remaining between them. The CDR3 has 18 residues. This chain's CDR3 is CASSRLPYEAIGNQPQHF. CDR3 coding DNA: TGTGCCAGCAGCCGACTTCCCTACGAGGCTATCGGCAATCAGCCCCAGCATTTT.

The chain combines TRBV9 with TRBJ2-5; 7 bases fit TRBD1. The CDR3 has 16 amino acids. Germline-derived CDR1 and CDR2 are SGDLS and YYNGEE. The junction had 8 bases not matched to a gene; V was cut back by 2 bases and J by 1 base. The CDR3: CASSVRSGTAQETQYF. CDR3 nucleotides: TGTGCCAGCAGCGTGCGATCCGGGACAGCCCAAGAGACCCAGTACTTC.

The chain links TRBV7-2 to TRBJ2-5; 8 bases map to TRBD1. In germline, CDR1 is SGHTA, CDR2 FQGNSA. The length of the CDR3 is 15 residues. The J segment lost 2 bases and the V segment lost 3 bases, leaving 5 bases of the junction unmatched. CDR3 nucleotides: TGTGCCAGCAGCTTTACGGGACAGGTTCAAGAGACCCAGTACTTC. Translation: CASSFTGQVQETQYF.

This clone appeared a single time. This chain links TRBV4-3 with TRBJ2-1; no reliable D call. Germline V gene data show CDR1 as LGHNA and CDR2 as YSLEER. V lost 1 base and J lost 0, with 4 bases in between. The CDR3 has 14 amino acids. Here the CDR3 reads CASSQGGSYNEQFF. The CDR3 DNA reads as TGCGCCAGCAGCCAAGGCGGCTCCTACAATGAGCAGTTCTTC.

The chain links TRBV12-3 or TRBV12-4 to TRBJ2-5, with D tentatively TRBD2 (5 bases). V dropped 6 bases and J dropped 3 bases, with 5 bases sitting between them. The CDR3 runs to 11 residues. The chain's CDR3 is CASREEETQYF. CDR3 nucleotide sequence: TGTGCCAGCAGGGAGGAAGAGACCCAGTACTTC.

The genes are TRBV10-3 and TRBJ2-7; D uncertain. The germline CDR1 and CDR2 sequences are ENHRY and SYGVKD. The V gene lost 0 bases and the J gene lost 3 bases, with 6 bases spanning the gap. This CDR3 is 13 amino acids long. CDR3 nucleotide sequence: TGTGCCATCAGTGAGTCCGCAGTCTACGAGCAGTACTTC. This translates into CAISESAVYEQYF.

V usage is TRBV5-4 and J usage is TRBJ1-5; TRBD1 agrees at 10 bases. Trimming took 4 bases from V and 6 from J; bases not matched to a gene: 7. Germline CDR1 SGHNT, CDR2 YYREEE (reference sequence). This CDR3 contains 15 residues. The CDR3 reads CASSLDRGQGQPQHF. The CDR3 DNA reads TGTGCCAGCAGCCTCGACAGGGGGCAGGGTCAGCCCCAGCATTTT.

The chain recombines TRBV15 with TRBJ1-1; D might be TRBD1 (5 bases). CDR1 and CDR2 (germline): LNHNV, YYDKDF (reference sequence). The CDR3 spans 15 residues. The V gene lost 0 bases and the J gene lost 5 bases, with 13 bases spanning the gap. CDR3 in DNA: TGTGCCACCAGCAGAGATCTCCCAGGGCGAACTGAAGCTTTCTTT. Amino acids: CATSRDLPGRTEAFF.

The chain links TRBV19 to TRBJ1-2, with D unclear. Deletions cut 2 bases from V and 7 bases from J, with 17 bases between. The CDR3 is made up of 15 amino acids. Germline loops: CDR1 LNHDA, CDR2 SQIVND (reference sequence). CDR3 sequence reads: CASSIPRATLRGYTF. The CDR3 DNA reads TGTGCCAGTAGTATACCTCGAGCGACTCTCCGTGGCTACACCTTC. The full variable domain, with the rest looked up from reference TRBV19 and TRBJ1-2, is DGGITQSPKYLFRKEGQNVTLSCEQNLNHDAMYWYRQDPGQGLRLIYYSQIVNDFQKGDIAEGYSVSREKKESFPLTVTSAQKNPTAFYLCASSIPRATLRGYTFGSGTRLTVV.

This clone appeared once. This chain uses TRBV3-1 (or the pseudogene TRBV3-2) with TRBJ2-2; 8 bases are a match to TRBD1. The germline V gene has CDR1 LGHDT and CDR2 YNNKEL (reference sequence). This CDR3 has 17 amino acids. After removal of 3 bases from V and 4 bases from J, the junction contained 10 bases not matched to a gene. CDR3 loop: CASSHSGWTGLTGELFF. The CDR3, as DNA: TGTGCCAGCAGCCATTCGGGGTGGACAGGGCTCACCGGGGAGCTGTTTTTT.

This sequence joins TRBV6-4 and TRBJ1-2; TRBD1 matches 10 bases. From germline, CDR1 is MRHNA and CDR2 SNTAGT. Losses at the gene ends were 0 bases for V and 6 bases for J; bases not matched to a gene: 4. The CDR3 is made up of 15 amino acids. This CDR3 reads CASSDSSGQGNGYTF. The CDR3 coding sequence is TGTGCCAGCAGTGACTCCTCGGGACAGGGGAATGGCTACACCTTC.

The CDR3, as DNA: TGCGCCAGCAGCTTGACTAGCGGGGGGGTCTACGAGCAGTACTTC. It translates to CASSLTSGGVYEQYF. The chain joins TRBV5-1 to TRBJ2-7; the match to TRBD2 covers 13 bases. Trimming cost V 1 base and J 3 bases; bases outside gene matches: 1. The CDR3 has 15 residues. CDR1 SGHRS and CDR2 YFSETQ come from the germline V gene.

This chain links TRBV4-1 with TRBJ2-7; D ambiguous. V lost 4 bases and J lost 0, with 13 bases in between. Germline V CDR1 and CDR2: MGHRA, YSYEKL. The CDR3 is made up of 15 amino acids. Here the CDR3 reads CASSRESRPSYEQYF. The DNA for the CDR3 is TGCGCCAGCAGCCGAGAGAGCAGGCCCTCCTACGAGCAGTACTTC.

The chain is built from TRBV6-5 and TRBJ1-2; 8 positions agree with TRBD1. CDR1 and CDR2 (germline): MNHEY, SVGAGI. The CDR3 has 13 residues. With V trimmed by 7 bases and J by 13 bases, 14 bases remained unmatched. The chain's CDR3 is CASTTAGGRDPTF. CDR3 in DNA: TGTGCCAGCACCACGGCAGGGGGCAGGGATCCCACCTTC.

The V gene is TRBV18, the J gene TRBJ1-6, with D tentatively TRBD1 (5 bases). Trimming cost V 3 bases and J 7 bases, with 7 bases left between them. This CDR3 comprises 13 residues. Germline V gene lookup returns CDR1 KGHSH and CDR2 LQKENI. CDR3: CASSPDRNSPLHF. The CDR3 DNA sequence: TGTGCCAGCTCACCCGACAGAAATTCACCCCTCCACTTT. Drawing the rest from reference TRBV18 and TRBJ1-6, the complete variable domain is NAGVMQNPRHLVRRRGQEARLRCSPMKGHSHVYWYRQLPEEGLKFMVYLQKENIIDESGMPKERFSAEFPKEGPSILRIQQVVRGDSAAYFCASSPDRNSPLHFGNGTRLTVT.

The J gene is TRBJ1-1, the V gene TRBV6-1; D possibly corresponds to TRBD1 (6 bases). Germline V gives CDR1 MNHNS, CDR2 SASEGT. V was cut by 3 bases and J by 1 base, with 12 bases left in between. The CDR3 covers 15 residues. The CDR3: CASSESTGWNTEAFF. CDR3 sequence (DNA): TGTGCCAGCAGTGAGTCGACAGGTTGGAACACTGAAGCTTTCTTT.

The CDR3 region is CASSWGLGDTQYF. CDR3 bases: TGTGCCAGCAGTTGGGGGCTCGGAGATACGCAGTATTTT. The chain joins TRBV28 to TRBJ2-3; D perhaps matches TRBD1 (6 bases). V lost 4 bases and J 5 bases, leaving 10 bases between the germline ends. Germline CDR1 is MDHEN and CDR2 is SYDVKM. This CDR3 spans 13 amino acids.